One sample yielded the 20 T cell receptor beta chains listed below, sequenced in a study of blood T cell repertoires in COVID-19. Clones were sequenced by immunoSEQ multiplex PCR, and TCRdb holds only the in-frame ones, with some missing. This sample has tens of thousands of clones, with around 88% found just once. The specimen sequenced was peripheral blood. These receptors originate from a human donor in a cohort sampled during active COVID-19.

The chain has TRBV2 and TRBJ2-7; 7 bases line up with TRBD2. There are 15 residues in the CDR3. Looked up from germline, CDR1 is SNHLY and CDR2 is FYNNEI. The junction had 13 bases not matched to a gene; V was cut back by 7 bases and J by 4 bases. The CDR3 region is CASMVTGLTRYEQYF. Here the CDR3 DNA reads TGTGCCAGCATGGTTACGGGACTAACGAGGTACGAGCAGTACTTC.

V gene TRBV5-1 combines with J gene TRBJ2-7, with TRBD1 matching 9 bases. Looked up from germline, CDR1 is SGHRS and CDR2 is YFSETQ. This CDR3 region has 14 residues. V lost 3 bases, J lost 6 bases, and 7 bases stayed unmatched. The CDR3 loop reads CASSSPGQGPEQYF. CDR3 DNA: TGCGCCAGCAGCTCACCGGGACAGGGTCCCGAGCAGTACTTC.

The chain uses TRBV11-3 and TRBJ2-1, with 7 bases fitting TRBD1. Germline assignment: CDR1 SGHNT and CDR2 YENEEA. This CDR3 has 15 residues. V lost 1 base to trimming and J lost 8 bases; unmatched junction nucleotides: 8. The CDR3 DNA reads TGTGCCAGCAGCTTAGGCAAGACAGGGTACGATGAGCAGTTCTTC. It specifies CASSLGKTGYDEQFF.

The chain combines TRBV9 with TRBJ2-3; D is perhaps TRBD1 (5 bases). This CDR3 is built from 15 residues. CDR1 and CDR2 (germline): SGDLS, YYNGEE. The germline V and J ends were trimmed by 4 bases and 2 bases, with 14 bases remaining between them. The CDR3 nucleotides are TGTGCCAGCAGCCAGGGCTTAACTCTCACAGATACGCAGTATTTT. Its translation: CASSQGLTLTDTQYF.

The chain carries TRBV6-5 and TRBJ1-5; 7 bases agree with TRBD1. The junction had 3 bases not matched to a gene; V was cut back by 6 bases and J by 4 bases. The CDR3 loop spans 13 amino acids. Germline assignment: CDR1 MNHEY and CDR2 SVGAGI. The CDR3 is CASRRQGNQPQHF. The CDR3 DNA reads TGTGCCAGCAGAAGACAGGGTAATCAGCCCCAGCATTTT.

This sequence joins TRBV5-6 and TRBJ2-3, with 9 bases lining up with TRBD2. This CDR3 is built from 14 residues. Per the germline V gene, CDR1 is SGHDT and CDR2 is YYEEEE. V shed 6 bases, J shed 1 base, and the junction held 3 bases outside the gene matches. In DNA form, the CDR3 reads TGTGCCAGCACCAGGACTAGCGGCACAGATACGCAGTATTTT. Protein sequence: CASTRTSGTDTQYF.

This clone was seen a handful of times. The V call is TRBV5-4, the J call TRBJ1-4; weak D call: TRBD1 (6 bases). V was pared by 2 bases and J by 0 bases, with 11 bases between. Germline V gene sequence: CDR1 SGHNT, CDR2 YYREEE (reference sequence). This CDR3 comprises 16 residues. The CDR3: CASSFRQAATNEKLFF. The CDR3 DNA sequence: TGTGCCAGCAGCTTCCGACAGGCAGCAACTAATGAAAAACTGTTTTTT.

The chain has TRBV4-1 and TRBJ2-3, with 7 bases lining up with TRBD1. This CDR3 spans 15 amino acids. Germline V gives CDR1 MGHRA, CDR2 YSYEKL. V lost 3 bases to trimming and J lost 6 bases; unmatched junction nucleotides: 9. CDR3 in DNA: TGCGCCAGCAGCCAGCTCATACAGGGGCAGGATACGCAGTATTTT. This sequence encodes CASSQLIQGQDTQYF.

This clone occurred once. The J gene is TRBJ1-2, the V gene TRBV19, with no clear D. This CDR3 is 13 amino acids long. Germline V gene lookup returns CDR1 LNHDA and CDR2 SQIVND (reference sequence). The ends were cut back, 5 bases at V and 2 bases at J, with 9 bases in the middle. This chain's CDR3 is CASSVDGNYGYTF. DNA for the CDR3: TGTGCCAGTAGTGTTGACGGGAACTATGGCTACACCTTC.

The chain has TRBV7-9 and TRBJ2-7; possibly TRBD2 for D (6 bases). The CDR3 consists of 14 residues. Germline V lookup: CDR1 SEHNR, CDR2 FQNEAQ (reference sequence). The V end lost 5 bases, the J end lost 7 bases, and 18 bases lay between the germline ends. The DNA for the CDR3 is TGTGCCAGCAGCCTCGTGGGGGTCGCGGGAGAGCAGTACTTC. It encodes CASSLVGVAGEQYF.

This chain joins TRBV5-1 and TRBJ1-2, with unresolved D. The ends were cut back, 0 bases at V and 2 bases at J, with 5 bases in the middle. Germline CDR1 is SGHRS and CDR2 is YFSETQ. This CDR3 has 13 residues. This CDR3 reads CASSLVGNYGYTF. CDR3 nucleotide sequence: TGCGCCAGCAGCTTGGTCGGGAACTATGGCTACACCTTC.

This clone turned up a few times. The chain is built from TRBV30 and TRBJ2-5, with 8 positions matching TRBD1. The CDR3 spans 13 residues. CDR1 and CDR2 (germline): GTSNPN, SVGIG (reference sequence). V lost 3 bases to trimming and J lost 5 bases; unmatched junction nucleotides: 5. The CDR3 DNA follows: TGTGCCTGGAGCCGACAGGGGAGGGAGACCCAGTACTTC. This codes for CAWSRQGRETQYF. The variable domain in full, with the rest retrieved from reference TRBV30 and TRBJ2-5, is SQTIHQWPATLVQPVGSPLSLECTVEGTSNPNLYWYRQAAGRGLQLLFYSVGIGQISSEVPQNLSASRPQDRQFILSSKKLLLSDSGFYLCAWSRQGRETQYFGPGTRLLVL.

The V gene is TRBV5-1, the J gene TRBJ1-1, with D uncertain. The CDR3 covers 15 residues. V shed 4 bases and J shed 3 bases, with 16 bases lying between them. Germline assignment: CDR1 SGHRS and CDR2 YFSETQ. The DNA for the CDR3 is TGCGCCAGCAGCCGAGGGAACAGTCAAGACACTGAAGCTTTCTTT. This gives the protein CASSRGNSQDTEAFF.

The gene calls are TRBV3-1 (or the pseudogene TRBV3-2) and TRBJ2-3; 13 bases line up with TRBD2. V lost 4 bases, J lost 2 bases, and 6 bases stayed unmatched. The CDR3 sequence is 17 residues long. Germline V gene lookup returns CDR1 LGHDT and CDR2 YNNKEL (reference sequence). Here the CDR3 DNA reads TGTGCCAGCAGCCGGAGGGGGACTAGCGGGGCCACAGATACGCAGTATTTT. It translates to CASSRRGTSGATDTQYF.

This chain connects TRBV27 to TRBJ2-1; the match to TRBD2 covers 7 bases. This CDR3 region has 16 residues. Germline-derived CDR1 and CDR2 are MNHEY and SMNVEV (reference sequence). The J segment lost 1 base and the V segment lost 5 bases, leaving 8 bases of the junction unmatched. The CDR3 loop is CASSLIRGDSYNEQFF. CDR3 in DNA: TGTGCCAGCAGTCTAATCCGGGGGGATTCCTACAATGAGCAGTTCTTC.

The genes are TRBV2 and TRBJ2-7, with 10 bases aligning to TRBD2. The CDR3 length is 14 residues. V shed 6 bases and J 2 bases; nucleotides not matched to a gene: 4. Germline V lookup: CDR1 SNHLY, CDR2 FYNNEI. The CDR3 coding sequence is TGTGCCAGCAGCAGTAGCGGGAGGCCCTACGAGCAGTACTTC. Translating gives CASSSSGRPYEQYF.

This clone has only a few counts. The chain uses TRBV7-9 and TRBJ1-1; a weak D match, TRBD1 (5 bases). Germline V gene sequence: CDR1 SEHNR, CDR2 FQNEAQ (reference sequence). With 5 bases removed from V and 4 bases from J, the gap between germline ends came to 11 bases. This CDR3 comprises 13 residues. The CDR3 sequence: CASSGGGTTEAFF. CDR3 bases: TGTGCCAGCAGCGGCGGGGGGACCACTGAAGCTTTCTTT. Based on the CDR3 plus reference TRBV7-9 and TRBJ1-1, the full variable domain is DTGVSQNPRHKITKRGQNVTFRCDPISEHNRLYWYRQTLGQGPEFLTYFQNEAQLEKSRLLSDRFSAERPKGSFSTLEIQRTEQGDSAMYLCASSGGGTTEAFFGQGTRLTVV.

This chain connects TRBV19 to TRBJ1-5; 11 bases match TRBD1. CDR1 LNHDA and CDR2 SQIVND come from the germline V gene (reference sequence). The CDR3 length is 15 residues. The junction had 7 bases not matched to a gene; V was cut back by 8 bases and J by 4 bases. CDR3 bases: TGTGCCAGTCGGACAGGGGGCGCCGGAAATCAGCCCCAGCATTTT. Amino acids: CASRTGGAGNQPQHF.

This clone came up once. The chain couples TRBV5-4 to TRBJ2-1; D possibly corresponds to TRBD2 (5 bases). The V and J ends lost 3 bases and 2 bases respectively, with 12 bases between them. Germline V gene sequence: CDR1 SGHNT, CDR2 YYREEE (reference sequence). CDR3 length: 15 amino acids. The CDR3 bases are TGTGCCAGCAGCTCAGGAGGTGCGACCTACAATGAGCAGTTCTTC. Translating gives CASSSGGATYNEQFF.

The V call is TRBV6-5, the J call TRBJ1-1; tentatively, D is TRBD1 (5 bases). Germline-derived CDR1 and CDR2 are MNHEY and SVGAGI. V gave up 5 bases and J gave up 0 bases, with 10 bases separating them. CDR3 length: 14 residues. The CDR3 loop reads CASSRTFMNTEAFF. DNA of the CDR3: TGTGCCAGCAGTCGGACATTTATGAACACTGAAGCTTTCTTT.